The 28 T cell receptor beta chains given below trace back to one sample, sequenced in a study of long-term antiretroviral therapy in people with HIV. It was version v3.0 of the immunoSEQ assay that was run at survey level. Profiled with immunoSEQ multiplex PCR; TCRdb holds only in-frame clones, not every one. The sample lists around 20,000 clones, 75% to 85% occurring once. The sample in question was unsorted PBMCs, obtained at the start of antiretroviral therapy, before treatment. The receptors were sampled from a man between 18 and 35 years old with HIV.

This chain joins TRBV5-1 and TRBJ2-3, with D maybe TRBD1 (5 bases). CDR3 length equals 14 residues. Looked up from germline, CDR1 is SGHRS and CDR2 is YFSETQ. V lost 0 bases to trimming and J lost 0 bases, with 5 bases between them. The CDR3 region has the DNA TGCGCCAGCAGCTTGGACAGGAGCACAGATACGCAGTATTTT. Translated, it gives CASSLDRSTDTQYF.

The chain employs TRBV28 and TRBJ2-1; D remains unclear. CDR1 and CDR2 from the germline V gene are MDHEN and SYDVKM. CDR3 length equals 13 residues. Trimming took off 1 base at V and 5 bases at J, with 6 bases between the two ends. The CDR3 protein is CASSLYYHNEQFF. CDR3 coding DNA: TGTGCCAGCAGTTTATACTACCACAATGAGCAGTTCTTC.

This chain uses TRBV7-8 with TRBJ2-7; 8 nucleotides align to TRBD2. The V gene's germline CDR1 is SGHVS and CDR2 FQNEAQ. V gave up 1 base and J gave up 0 bases; unmatched junction bases: 5. CDR3 length: 16 amino acids. Here the CDR3 reads CASSLVASGSSYEQYF. Written as DNA, the CDR3 is TGTGCCAGCAGCTTAGTGGCTAGCGGGTCCTCCTACGAGCAGTACTTC. Drawing the rest from reference TRBV7-8 and TRBJ2-7, the complete variable domain is GAGVSQSPRYKVAKRGQDVALRCDPISGHVSLFWYQQALGQGPEFLTYFQNEAQLDKSGLPSDRFFAERPEGSVSTLKIQRTQQEDSAVYLCASSLVASGSSYEQYFGPGTRLTVT.

V is TRBV18 and J is TRBJ1-2, with 9 positions matching TRBD1. Germline V gene data show CDR1 as KGHSH and CDR2 as LQKENI. The CDR3 consists of 14 residues. Trimming removed 3 bases from V and 5 bases from J; junction bases left unmatched: 4. CDR3 sequence reads: CASSPDRGFYGYTF. The CDR3 region has the DNA TGTGCCAGCTCACCGGACAGGGGTTTTTATGGCTACACCTTC. The whole variable domain, remainder taken from reference TRBV18 and TRBJ1-2, is NAGVMQNPRHLVRRRGQEARLRCSPMKGHSHVYWYRQLPEEGLKFMVYLQKENIIDESGMPKERFSAEFPKEGPSILRIQQVVRGDSAAYFCASSPDRGFYGYTFGSGTRLTVV.

The V gene is TRBV7-2, the J gene TRBJ2-1; 9 bases agree with TRBD2. This CDR3 spans 17 amino acids. V lost 5 bases, J lost 7 bases, and 15 bases stayed unmatched. Germline CDR1 reads SGHTA; CDR2 reads FQGNSA. The CDR3: CASSPIIGGRGWNEQFF. CDR3 in DNA: TGTGCCAGCAGCCCAATAATTGGCGGGAGGGGTTGGAATGAGCAGTTCTTC.

As concerns this clone: In the same sample, other DNA sequences code for this CDR3. This sequence joins TRBV7-9 and TRBJ2-3, with TRBD2 matching over 11 bases. V trimming: 5 bases; J trimming: 1 base; junction bases outside the gene matches: 5. This CDR3 region has 16 residues. Germline V CDR1 and CDR2: SEHNR, FQNEAQ (reference sequence). The DNA for the CDR3 is TGTGCCAGCAGCCCGTTAGCGGGAGGGGGCACAGATACGCAGTATTTT. This gives the protein CASSPLAGGGTDTQYF.

V and J are TRBV13 and TRBJ2-1, with a possible D match to TRBD1 (5 bases). V lost 4 bases and J 9 bases, leaving 19 bases between the germline ends. Germline V lookup: CDR1 PRHDT, CDR2 FYEKMQ (reference sequence). This CDR3 spans 15 amino acids. The DNA of the CDR3 is TGTGCCAGCAGCTCAAAGGGATCGTGGGGCAGTGAGCAGTTCTTC. Translation: CASSSKGSWGSEQFF.

V usage is TRBV7-7 and J usage is TRBJ2-1, with D possibly TRBD1 on 5 matching bases. Looked up from germline, CDR1 is SSHAT and CDR2 is FNYEAQ (reference sequence). Trimming shortened V by 1 base and J by 4 bases, and 11 bases separated the two germline ends. CDR3 length: 15 amino acids. Here the CDR3 reads CASSLGVTEYNEQFF. CDR3 coding DNA: TGTGCCAGCAGCTTAGGGGTGACAGAGTACAATGAGCAGTTCTTC.

This clone occurred a few times. The chain recombines TRBV28 with TRBJ1-4; D is ambiguous. The CDR3 sequence is 14 residues long. V lost 6 bases to trimming and J lost 0 bases, with 8 bases between them. Germline V gene lookup returns CDR1 MDHEN and CDR2 SYDVKM. CDR3 region: CASSTTATNEKLFF. The CDR3 DNA follows: TGTGCCAGCAGCACCACAGCAACTAATGAAAAACTGTTTTTT.

The table lists this clone with a few counts. J is TRBJ2-7 and V is TRBV19; 8 bases match TRBD1. Germline values: CDR1 LNHDA, CDR2 SQIVND (reference sequence). This CDR3 spans 13 amino acids. V dropped 5 bases and J dropped 6; count of bases not matched to a gene: 6. The CDR3 reads CASSPLTGGEQYF. CDR3 DNA: TGTGCCAGTAGTCCTCTTACAGGGGGCGAGCAGTACTTC.

The chain employs TRBV28 and TRBJ2-7; no firm D call. The CDR3 consists of 10 residues. V lost 5 bases to trimming and J lost 2 bases, with 1 base between them. CDR1 MDHEN and CDR2 SYDVKM come from the germline V gene. CDR3 protein: CASSAYEQYF. The CDR3 DNA reads TGTGCCAGCAGTGCCTACGAGCAGTACTTC.

Only a few counts were recorded for this clone. The J gene is TRBJ2-7, the V gene TRBV5-5, with a weak D call TRBD1 (5 bases). This CDR3 has 14 residues. With 0 bases removed from V and 6 bases from J, the gap between germline ends came to 13 bases. Germline-derived CDR1 and CDR2 are SGHKS and YYEKEE (reference sequence). In DNA, the CDR3 is TGTGCCAGCAGCTTGGGTCAGGGCGTCTCCGAGCAGTACTTC. Its translation is CASSLGQGVSEQYF.

The gene calls are TRBV30 and TRBJ1-5; D unresolved. The CDR3 sequence is 12 residues long. Germline lookup yields CDR1 GTSNPN and CDR2 SVGIG (reference sequence). Trimming shortened V by 3 bases and J by 7 bases, and 10 bases separated the two germline ends. The CDR3, as DNA: TGTGCCTGGAGCATTTCAGGCCAGCCCCAGCATTTT. It yields the protein CAWSISGQPQHF.

The rearrangement links TRBV25-1 to TRBJ2-7; D uncertain. V lost 2 bases and J 4 bases, leaving 3 bases between the germline ends. Germline lookup yields CDR1 MGHDK and CDR2 SYGVNS. The CDR3 runs to 11 residues. The CDR3 reads CASSEGYEQYF. The DNA for the CDR3 is TGTGCCAGCAGTGAAGGGTACGAGCAGTACTTC.

The V gene is TRBV5-1, the J gene TRBJ2-3; D unresolved. Germline CDR1 is SGHRS and CDR2 is YFSETQ. The V and J ends lost 0 bases and 0 bases respectively, with 5 bases between them. The CDR3 covers 14 residues. CDR3 sequence reads: CASSLDLSTDTQYF. CDR3 sequence (DNA): TGCGCCAGCAGCTTGGACTTGAGCACAGATACGCAGTATTTT.

This rearrangement joins TRBV11-2 to TRBJ1-1; D gene uncertain. This CDR3 region has 14 residues. The V end was cut by 5 bases, the J end by 0 bases, with 10 bases between. CDR1 is SGHAT, CDR2 FQNNGV, per germline. The CDR3 DNA reads TGTGCCAGCAGCCAAGGTACCATGAACACTGAAGCTTTCTTT. Its translation is CASSQGTMNTEAFF.

The chain combines TRBV4-3 with TRBJ2-3, with 8 positions matching TRBD2. Per the germline V gene, CDR1 is LGHNA and CDR2 is YSLEER. V lost 1 base and J lost 2; bases outside the gene matches: 2. This CDR3 contains 15 residues. The CDR3: CASSQGGRPTDTQYF. CDR3 nucleotides: TGCGCCAGCAGCCAAGGCGGGAGGCCCACAGATACGCAGTATTTT.

The chain uses TRBV30 and TRBJ1-2, with no clear D. Germline V CDR1 and CDR2: GTSNPN, SVGIG (reference sequence). V lost 2 bases, J lost 0 bases, and 4 bases lay in between. CDR3 length: 12 amino acids. The CDR3 loop is CAWSSANYGYTF. The CDR3 DNA is TGTGCCTGGAGTTCTGCTAACTATGGCTACACCTTC. Filled out from reference TRBV30 and TRBJ1-2, the complete variable domain reads SQTIHQWPATLVQPVGSPLSLECTVEGTSNPNLYWYRQAAGRGLQLLFYSVGIGQISSEVPQNLSASRPQDRQFILSSKKLLLSDSGFYLCAWSSANYGYTFGSGTRLTVV.

The genes are TRBV6-1 and TRBJ1-2; D might be TRBD1 (5 bases). The V end lost 4 bases, the J end lost 3 bases, and 18 bases lay between the germline ends. The CDR3 is 16 residues long. Looked up from germline, CDR1 is MNHNS and CDR2 is SASEGT. This CDR3 reads CASSGTTGITHYGYTF. The CDR3 DNA reads as TGTGCCAGCAGTGGGACTACAGGAATCACACACTATGGCTACACCTTC.

The chain recombines TRBV7-8 with TRBJ2-7, with 8 positions matching TRBD2. The CDR3 extends over 16 amino acids. Germline V lookup: CDR1 SGHVS, CDR2 FQNEAQ. V dropped 5 bases and J dropped 3; count of bases not matched to a gene: 12. The CDR3 protein is CASSLVGTGGNYEQYF. The CDR3 DNA reads TGTGCCAGCAGCCTGGTGGGGACGGGAGGGAACTACGAGCAGTACTTC.

V and J are TRBV28 and TRBJ2-7; D is possibly TRBD2 (5 bases). Between the trimmed V and J ends, which lost 8 bases and 2 bases, there was a span of 16 bases. The CDR3 covers 14 residues. Looked up from germline, CDR1 is MDHEN and CDR2 is SYDVKM. In DNA, the CDR3 is TGTGCCAGCCGGGGAGTAGCGCCTACCTACGAGCAGTACTTC. It is translated as CASRGVAPTYEQYF.

The chain employs TRBV9 and TRBJ1-5; the match to TRBD1 covers 7 bases. This CDR3 region has 15 residues. Losses at the gene ends were 4 bases for V and 4 bases for J; bases not matched to a gene: 8. CDR1 is SGDLS, CDR2 YYNGEE, per germline. As DNA, the CDR3 is TGTGCCAGCAGCCCAAAGGGGACAGAAAATCAGCCCCAGCATTTT. Its translation is CASSPKGTENQPQHF.

V gene TRBV9 combines with J gene TRBJ2-7; 9 bases align to TRBD1. Losses at the gene ends were 4 bases for V and 3 bases for J; bases not matched to a gene: 8. Germline CDR1 is SGDLS and CDR2 is YYNGEE. The CDR3 runs to 15 residues. This CDR3 is CASSPSGTGNYEQYF. In nucleotides, the CDR3 is TGTGCCAGCAGCCCATCCGGGACAGGGAACTACGAGCAGTACTTC.

The chain is built from TRBV5-1 and TRBJ2-2, with 7 positions matching TRBD1. CDR1 SGHRS and CDR2 YFSETQ come from the germline V gene. Trimming removed 0 bases from V and 5 bases from J; junction bases left unmatched: 4. CDR3 length equals 15 residues. The CDR3 here is CASSLGQGVTGELFF. Here the CDR3 DNA reads TGCGCCAGCAGCTTGGGACAGGGAGTGACCGGGGAGCTGTTTTTT.

The chain uses TRBV29-1 and TRBJ2-1; D possibly corresponds to TRBD1 (5 bases). The V gene's germline CDR1 is SQVTM and CDR2 ANQGSEA. The length of the CDR3 is 12 residues. V was shortened by 5 bases and J by 7 bases, with 12 bases between the two germline ends. The CDR3 loop is CSVLRRGNEQFF. The CDR3 bases are TGCAGCGTTCTAAGAAGGGGTAATGAGCAGTTCTTC.

The CDR3 sequence is CASSLAFGRGSETQYF. The CDR3 bases are TGTGCCAGCAGCTTAGCGTTTGGCAGGGGATCAGAGACCCAGTACTTC. The rearrangement uses TRBV7-2 and TRBJ2-5; possibly TRBD1 for D (6 bases). Trimming left V 0 bases short and J 4 bases short, with 15 bases between. Germline CDR1 reads SGHTA; CDR2 reads FQGNSA. The length of the CDR3 is 16 residues.

The chain combines TRBV19 with TRBJ2-7; the D gene could be TRBD1 or TRBD2 (5 bases each). The CDR3 covers 14 residues. V was cut by 6 bases and J by 2 bases, with 14 bases left in between. Germline loops: CDR1 LNHDA, CDR2 SQIVND (reference sequence). The CDR3 is CASSGTGFAYEQYF. CDR3 nucleotides: TGTGCCAGTAGCGGGACCGGGTTTGCCTACGAGCAGTACTTC. The whole variable domain, remainder taken from reference TRBV19 and TRBJ2-7, is DGGITQSPKYLFRKEGQNVTLSCEQNLNHDAMYWYRQDPGQGLRLIYYSQIVNDFQKGDIAEGYSVSREKKESFPLTVTSAQKNPTAFYLCASSGTGFAYEQYFGPGTRLTVT.

There are a few counts of this clone. This chain uses TRBV15 with TRBJ2-3; D not resolved. The germline V gene has CDR1 LNHNV and CDR2 YYDKDF (reference sequence). The CDR3 spans 15 residues. Deletions cut 3 bases from V and 4 bases from J, with 14 bases between. The CDR3 coding sequence is TGTGCCACCAGCAGCGTACGGTACGGTCCAGATACGCAGTATTTT. Translation: CATSSVRYGPDTQYF.